Below are 17 T cell receptor beta chains sequenced from a single sample in a study of CD8 T cells in Susac syndrome. The authors reverse transcribed roughly 0.5 to 1 ug RNA with random hexamers. TCRdb ran MiXCR on the immunoSEQ multiplex PCR reads and lists one entry per CDR3 protein. The sample includes 300,000 to 350,000 distinct CDR3 sequences, 90% to 95% seen only once; the top ten take 0.065%. The source material was CD4+ T cells from PBMCs. These receptors were collected from a human donor with multiple sclerosis.

This chain connects TRBV7-2 to TRBJ1-2, with 7 bases that match TRBD1. The CDR3 is 14 amino acids. The V and J ends lost 2 bases and 3 bases, in that order; junction bases with no gene match: 3. Germline values: CDR1 SGHTA, CDR2 FQGNSA. The CDR3 DNA reads TGTGCCAGCAGCTTACCAGGGGGACACTATGGCTACACCTTC. Its protein is CASSLPGGHYGYTF.

The chain recombines TRBV5-1 with TRBJ2-2; D might be TRBD2 (7 bases). CDR3 length equals 16 residues. V lost 8 bases to trimming and J lost 3 bases, with 20 bases between them. Per germline, CDR1 SGHRS and CDR2 YFSETQ. CDR3 sequence: CASSLGGRADTGELFF. CDR3 coding DNA: TGCGCCAGTTCCCTGGGGGGGCGCGCCGACACCGGGGAGCTGTTTTTT.

V is TRBV7-2 and J is TRBJ2-3; D is unresolved. Trimming removed 4 bases at V and 10 bases at J, with 21 bases between. This CDR3 comprises 15 residues. The germline V gene encodes CDR1 SGHTA and CDR2 FQGNSA. In DNA, the CDR3 is TGTGCCAGCAGCTCGACCGCACAAAGACGAACCTCGCAGTATTTT. This sequence encodes CASSSTAQRRTSQYF.

This chain links TRBV20-1 with TRBJ2-7; no clear D gene. The CDR3 loop spans 15 amino acids. The V end was cut by 0 bases, the J end by 2 bases, with 14 bases between. The V gene's germline CDR1 is DFQATT and CDR2 SNEGSKA (reference sequence). CDR3 in DNA: TGCAGTGCTAGAGACCTGGGCAGGTCCCCCTACGAGCAGTACTTC. This encodes CSARDLGRSPYEQYF.

The chain is built from TRBV2 and TRBJ1-5; D gene uncertain. V was shortened by 3 bases and J by 0 bases, with 12 bases between the two germline ends. CDR1 is SNHLY, CDR2 FYNNEI, per germline. The CDR3 consists of 16 residues. As DNA, the CDR3 is TGTGCCAGCAGTGAGGGCAGCCTCTATAGCAATCAGCCCCAGCATTTT. Residues: CASSEGSLYSNQPQHF.

V is TRBV5-1 and J is TRBJ1-5; unclear D gene. Per the germline V gene, CDR1 is SGHRS and CDR2 is YFSETQ. This CDR3 is 15 amino acids long. V dropped 4 bases and J dropped 1 base, with 12 bases sitting between them. The CDR3 protein is CASSRTAGSNQPQHF. In DNA form, the CDR3 reads TGCGCCAGCAGCCGAACGGCTGGAAGCAATCAGCCCCAGCATTTT.

The chain recombines TRBV29-1 with TRBJ1-4, with 7 nucleotides matching TRBD1. CDR3 length: 14 residues. Per germline, CDR1 SQVTM and CDR2 ANQGSEA. Losses at the gene ends were 2 bases for V and 8 bases for J; bases not matched to a gene: 8. DNA of the CDR3: TGCAGCGTTGAAACAACAGGGGCTGGGGAAAAACTGTTTTTT. Protein product: CSVETTGAGEKLFF. The variable domain in full, completed from reference TRBV29-1 and TRBJ1-4, reads SAVISQKPSRDICQRGTSLTIQCQVDSQVTMMFWYRQQPGQSLTLIATANQGSEATYESGFVIDKFPISRPNLTFSTLTVSNMSPEDSSIYLCSVETTGAGEKLFFGSGTQLSVL.

A single count supports this clonotype. The V call is TRBV18, the J call TRBJ2-7, with D possibly TRBD1 on 5 matching bases. V lost 3 bases to trimming and J lost 2 bases, with 17 bases between them. CDR3 length: 16 amino acids. Germline CDR1 reads KGHSH; CDR2 reads LQKENI. CDR3 region: CASSPLELGPPYEQYF. CDR3 coding DNA: TGTGCCAGCTCACCGCTTGAGCTGGGGCCCCCCTACGAGCAGTACTTC.

The chain couples TRBV12-3 or TRBV12-4 to TRBJ1-1; TRBD1 matches at 7 bases. Trimming at V came to 2 bases and at J to 8 bases, leaving 2 bases not matched to a gene. CDR3 length equals 12 residues. CDR3 sequence (DNA): TGTGCCAGCAGTTTACCGGACAGGGAAGCTTTCTTT. Residues: CASSLPDREAFF.

The genes are TRBV7-2 and TRBJ2-5, with D possibly TRBD2 on 7 matching bases. The germline V gene encodes CDR1 SGHTA and CDR2 FQGNSA. Trimming cost V 4 bases and J 5 bases, with 20 bases left between them. There are 16 residues in the CDR3. CDR3 amino acids: CASSYLQGGAYETQYF. In DNA form, the CDR3 reads TGTGCCAGCAGCTATCTACAGGGAGGGGCGTATGAGACCCAGTACTTC.

V gene TRBV7-3 combines with J gene TRBJ1-2, with 7 bases fitting TRBD1. The germline CDR1 and CDR2 sequences are SGHTA and FQGTGA. The CDR3 extends over 13 amino acids. After removal of 5 bases from V and 8 bases from J, the junction contained 8 bases not matched to a gene. CDR3 amino acids: CASSTPTGSGYTF. The CDR3 DNA follows: TGTGCCAGCAGCACCCCGACAGGGAGCGGCTACACCTTC.

The V gene is TRBV5-1, the J gene TRBJ2-7; D possibly matches TRBD1 or TRBD2 (5 bases each). Trimming took off 5 bases at V and 6 bases at J, with 18 bases between the two ends. Per the germline V gene, CDR1 is SGHRS and CDR2 is YFSETQ. This CDR3 contains 14 residues. DNA of the CDR3: TGCGCCAGCAGTATCGACGGGACCCGCAGCGAGCAGTACTTC. This codes for CASSIDGTRSEQYF. Complete variable domain (other parts from reference TRBV5-1 and TRBJ2-7): KAGVTQTPRYLIKTRGQQVTLSCSPISGHRSVSWYQQTPGQGLQFLFEYFSETQRNKGNFPGRFSGRQFSNSRSEMNVSTLELGDSALYLCASSIDGTRSEQYFGPGTRLTVT.

The V gene is TRBV20-1, the J gene TRBJ2-5; possible D gene TRBD2, 6 bases. Germline V lookup: CDR1 DFQATT, CDR2 SNEGSKA (reference sequence). The CDR3 runs to 13 residues. V lost 0 bases and J lost 7, with 12 bases in between. The CDR3 DNA is TGCAGTGCTAGAGACGGGACTTCGGGGACCCAGTACTTC. Translating gives CSARDGTSGTQYF.

The chain joins TRBV6-2 or TRBV6-3 to TRBJ2-1; 9 positions match TRBD2. After removal of 3 bases from V and 7 bases from J, the junction contained 10 bases not matched to a gene. CDR3 length equals 16 residues. Germline-derived CDR1 and CDR2 are MNHEY and SVGEGT. The CDR3 nucleotides read TGTGCCAGCAGTTATGGCGGGAGGGCCTACCCGAATGAGCAGTTCTTC. Its protein is CASSYGGRAYPNEQFF.

The genes are TRBV7-3 and TRBJ2-1; 11 positions agree with TRBD2. V trimming: 5 bases; J trimming: 6 bases; junction bases outside the gene matches: 18. The germline V gene has CDR1 SGHTA and CDR2 FQGTGA. The CDR3 loop spans 19 amino acids. CDR3 protein: CASSRRKTSGADWSNEQFF. The CDR3 DNA sequence: TGTGCCAGCAGCCGACGAAAGACTAGCGGGGCGGACTGGAGCAATGAGCAGTTCTTC.

The chain is built from TRBV7-2 and TRBJ2-5; maybe TRBD2 (6 bases). CDR3 length equals 14 residues. Germline V gene data show CDR1 as SGHTA and CDR2 as FQGNSA. The V end lost 5 bases, the J end lost 4 bases, and 14 bases lay between the germline ends. CDR3 nucleotide sequence: TGTGCCAGCAGCAAGTCGGGGAGGCGAGAGACCCAGTACTTC. Translated, it gives CASSKSGRRETQYF. Full variable domain (rest looked up from reference TRBV7-2 and TRBJ2-5): GAGVSQSPSNKVTEKGKDVELRCDPISGHTALYWYRQSLGQGLEFLIYFQGNSAPDKSGLPSDRFSAERTGGSVSTLTIQRTQQEDSAVYLCASSKSGRRETQYFGPGTRLLVL.

In the case of this clonotype: Relative to the germline gene, one junction end is altered; a read error may explain this. This rearrangement joins TRBV19 to TRBJ1-2; maybe TRBD1 (6 bases). This CDR3 contains 14 residues. CDR1 and CDR2 from the germline V gene are LNHDA and SQIVND (reference sequence). The chain's CDR3 is CASSTQGHGYGYIF. The CDR3, as DNA: TGTGCCAGTAGTACTCAGGGACACGGCTATGGCTACATCTTC.